The 29 T cell receptor beta chains below all came from one sample that was sequenced in a study of blood T cell repertoires in COVID-19. Repertoires were generated with immunoSEQ multiplex PCR, while TCRdb's copy carries only in-frame clones and drops some. The sample lists roughly 30,000 clones; 85% were seen once. The sequencing input was peripheral blood. Source of these receptors: a human donor with acute or convalescent COVID-19. The donor label of this sample is uncertain.

The chain carries TRBV19 and TRBJ1-5; D may be TRBD1 (5 bases). CDR1 is LNHDA, CDR2 SQIVND, per germline (reference sequence). The CDR3 loop spans 13 amino acids. The germline V and J ends were trimmed by 8 bases and 0 bases, with 8 bases remaining between them. This CDR3 reads CASGDSSNQPQHF. CDR3 nucleotides: TGTGCCAGTGGTGACAGTAGCAATCAGCCCCAGCATTTT.

This chain links TRBV28 with TRBJ1-2; 9 nucleotides align to TRBD1. From germline, CDR1 is MDHEN and CDR2 SYDVKM. This CDR3 spans 13 amino acids. Unmatched junction bases numbered 2, after V lost 4 bases and J lost 5 bases. CDR3 sequence reads: CASSSTGGYGYTF. CDR3 coding DNA: TGTGCCAGCAGTTCGACAGGGGGGTATGGCTACACCTTC.

The chain recombines TRBV19 with TRBJ1-1, with a weak D call TRBD1 (6 bases). Germline V gene sequence: CDR1 LNHDA, CDR2 SQIVND (reference sequence). The CDR3 sequence is 16 residues long. V dropped 7 bases and J dropped 1 base, with 19 bases sitting between them. As DNA, the CDR3 is TGTGCCAGTATCATGGGGGGGGCGCGGGCGAACACTGAAGCTTTCTTT. It translates to CASIMGGARANTEAFF.

This clone was counted once. This sequence joins TRBV6-6 and TRBJ1-6; 10 bases match TRBD1. The CDR3 spans 14 residues. Germline loops: CDR1 MNHNY, CDR2 SVGAGI (reference sequence). V lost 6 bases, J lost 17 bases, and 13 bases stayed unmatched. CDR3 loop: CASRSRDRGSPIHF. The CDR3 nucleotides are TGTGCCAGCAGGTCCCGGGACAGGGGTTCCCCCATCCACTTT.

The V call is TRBV7-3, the J call TRBJ1-2; no firm D call. This CDR3 is 15 amino acids long. Germline assignment: CDR1 SGHTA and CDR2 FQGTGA. V lost 5 bases, J lost 8 bases, and 21 bases lay in between. CDR3 DNA sequence: TGTGCCAGCAGCCCGATGGGAGGAACAACGGAGGGCTACACCTTC. Protein: CASSPMGGTTEGYTF.

This chain links TRBV27 with TRBJ2-2, with 7 bases fitting TRBD1. J gave up 1 base and V 6 bases, and 5 bases lay outside the gene matches. The CDR3 runs 15 residues. Germline-derived CDR1 and CDR2 are MNHEY and SMNVEV (reference sequence). CDR3 sequence reads: CASSQGQMNTGELFF. CDR3 nucleotide sequence: TGTGCCAGCAGCCAGGGACAGATGAACACCGGGGAGCTGTTTTTT.

The V call is TRBV28, the J call TRBJ1-2; D may be TRBD1 (6 bases). Germline V lookup: CDR1 MDHEN, CDR2 SYDVKM. Trimming shortened V by 5 bases and J by 2 bases, and 18 bases separated the two germline ends. The CDR3 runs to 16 residues. In DNA form, the CDR3 reads TGTGCCAGCAGTACAGGAACCTCAGGGGTGAACTATGGCTACACCTTC. Protein sequence: CASSTGTSGVNYGYTF.

In this sample, this clone turned up a few times. The rearrangement links TRBV9 to TRBJ2-5; 7 bases fit TRBD2. CDR3 length equals 14 residues. Germline CDR1 is SGDLS and CDR2 is YYNGEE. V trimming: 3 bases; J trimming: 5 bases; junction bases outside the gene matches: 7. The CDR3 DNA is TGTGCCAGCAGCGGAGAGCGGGGCCGGGAGACCCAGTACTTC. This gives the protein CASSGERGRETQYF.

The V gene is TRBV19, the J gene TRBJ1-1; 8 nucleotides agree with TRBD1. This CDR3 is built from 13 residues. The trim removed 7 bases at V and 7 bases at J, leaving 8 bases unmatched. Germline lookup yields CDR1 LNHDA and CDR2 SQIVND (reference sequence). The CDR3 loop reads CASTLQGGGEAFF. The CDR3 nucleotides read TGTGCCAGTACTCTACAGGGGGGGGGTGAAGCTTTCTTT.

V and J are TRBV7-9 and TRBJ2-3; weak D call: TRBD1 (6 bases). CDR3 size: 14 residues. Trimming removed 4 bases at V and 0 bases at J, with 8 bases between. Germline CDR1 reads SEHNR; CDR2 reads FQNEAQ (reference sequence). The CDR3 region is CASSWGLSTDTQYF. The CDR3 region has the DNA TGTGCCAGCAGCTGGGGGCTGAGCACAGATACGCAGTATTTT.

V and J are TRBV10-3 and TRBJ1-2, with no clear D. There are 15 residues in the CDR3. The V end was cut by 0 bases, the J end by 3 bases, with 11 bases between. Germline-derived CDR1 and CDR2 are ENHRY and SYGVKD. The CDR3 region has the DNA TGTGCCATCAGTGAGTCCCCTGGCAGCGACTATGGCTACACCTTC. Translation: CAISESPGSDYGYTF.

A remark on this clone: The sample contains more than one DNA sequence encoding this CDR3. The chain links TRBV6-6 to TRBJ1-1, with D uncertain. The germline V gene encodes CDR1 MNHNY and CDR2 SVGAGI (reference sequence). The CDR3 spans 14 residues. V shed 2 bases and J shed 1 base, with 8 bases lying between them. As DNA, the CDR3 is TGTGCCAGCAGTTACGGGGAGGAGAACACTGAAGCTTTCTTT. The encoded protein is CASSYGEENTEAFF.

This clone has just one count. The rearrangement links TRBV18 to TRBJ1-1; D perhaps matches TRBD1 (5 bases). The CDR3 totals 16 residues. Germline CDR1 and CDR2: KGHSH and LQKENI. Deletions cut 6 bases from V and 1 base from J, with 18 bases between. The CDR3 reads CASSGPGLLQNTEAFF. For the CDR3, the DNA is TGTGCCAGCTCCGGACCGGGACTGCTACAGAACACTGAAGCTTTCTTT.

The genes are TRBV5-1 and TRBJ2-1, with 15 bases matching TRBD2. Germline V CDR1 and CDR2: SGHRS, YFSETQ. Losses at the gene ends were 3 bases for V and 10 bases for J; bases not matched to a gene: 8. This CDR3 has 16 residues. As DNA, the CDR3 is TGCGCCAGCAGCTCACCGGGACTAGCGGGAGGTGTCGAGCAGTTCTTC. Translated: CASSSPGLAGGVEQFF.

This clone occurred once. V usage is TRBV5-6 and J usage is TRBJ1-5; 11 nucleotides match TRBD1. V shed 4 bases, J shed 1 base, and the junction held 4 bases outside the gene matches. This CDR3 has 16 residues. The germline gives CDR1 SGHDT, CDR2 YYEEEE. The CDR3 sequence: CASSARDRGSNQPQHF. DNA for the CDR3: TGTGCCAGCAGCGCCCGGGACAGGGGGAGCAATCAGCCCCAGCATTTT.

J is TRBJ2-1 and V is TRBV7-2, with 11 bases matching TRBD2. Looked up from germline, CDR1 is SGHTA and CDR2 is FQGNSA. The junction had 4 bases not matched to a gene; V was cut back by 8 bases and J by 4 bases. The CDR3 consists of 14 residues. The CDR3 protein is CASGTSGRYNEQFF. The CDR3 DNA sequence: TGTGCCAGCGGGACTAGCGGAAGATACAATGAGCAGTTCTTC.

This chain uses TRBV4-2 with TRBJ1-1, with 7 bases lining up with TRBD1. V shed 1 base, J shed 1 base, and the junction held 12 bases outside the gene matches. Germline CDR1 and CDR2: LGHNA and YNFKEQ. CDR3 length equals 18 residues. The DNA for the CDR3 is TGTGCCAGCAGCCAAGGGCTCGGACAGGACAGTGGGAACACTGAAGCTTTCTTT. This sequence encodes CASSQGLGQDSGNTEAFF.

V is TRBV5-1 and J is TRBJ1-2; D may be TRBD1 (6 bases). This CDR3 is 14 amino acids long. Trimming removed 4 bases at V and 0 bases at J, with 10 bases between. Germline assignment: CDR1 SGHRS and CDR2 YFSETQ. CDR3 DNA sequence: TGCGCCAGCAGCCAGGACAGTCCTAACTATGGCTACACCTTC. It translates to CASSQDSPNYGYTF.

The rearrangement uses TRBV5-5 and TRBJ1-1, with D possibly being TRBD1 (5 bases). The V end lost 1 base, the J end lost 3 bases, and 10 bases lay between the germline ends. Per the germline V gene, CDR1 is SGHKS and CDR2 is YYEKEE (reference sequence). CDR3 length: 14 amino acids. The DNA of the CDR3 is TGTGCCAGCAGCTTGAGGACACTTGACACTGAAGCTTTCTTT. Translation: CASSLRTLDTEAFF.

This clone appeared a few times. This chain connects TRBV7-6 to TRBJ1-3; no reliable D call. Per germline, CDR1 SGHVS and CDR2 FNYEAQ. This CDR3 has 17 amino acids. The V gene lost 2 bases and the J gene lost 0 bases, with 14 bases spanning the gap. CDR3 loop: CASSLSPAGGSGNTIYF. The CDR3 region has the DNA TGTGCCAGCAGCTTAAGTCCCGCAGGAGGCTCTGGAAACACCATATATTTT. The complete variable domain, with remaining parts taken from reference TRBV7-6 and TRBJ1-3, reads GAGVSQSPRYKVTKRGQDVALRCDPISGHVSLYWYRQALGQGPEFLTYFNYEAQQDKSGLPNDRFSAERPEGSISTLTIQRTEQRDSAMYRCASSLSPAGGSGNTIYFGEGSWLTVV.

Only one count was recorded for this clone. This chain links TRBV30 with TRBJ1-4, with TRBD1 identical over 11 bases. This CDR3 has 14 residues. Germline V gene lookup returns CDR1 GTSNPN and CDR2 SVGIG (reference sequence). V gave up 1 base and J gave up 13 bases; unmatched junction bases: 8. CDR3 nucleotides: TGTGCCTGGAGTGGGACAGGGGGCTGGAATCGACTGTTTTTT. Translated, it gives CAWSGTGGWNRLFF.

The chain employs TRBV12-3 or TRBV12-4 and TRBJ1-3, with D unclear. CDR3 size: 12 residues. Trimming took off 3 bases at V and 4 bases at J, with 4 bases between the two ends. CDR3 nucleotides: TGTGCCAGCAGTTTCGAGGGAAACACCATATATTTT. Translating it yields CASSFEGNTIYF.

The chain joins TRBV9 to TRBJ2-5, with TRBD1 matching 9 bases. The ends lost 4 bases at V and 5 bases at J; junction bases unmatched: 9. CDR3 length equals 15 residues. Germline CDR1 reads SGDLS; CDR2 reads YYNGEE. In nucleotides, the CDR3 is TGTGCCAGCAGCCCAGGACAGGGGAGCGTGGAGACCCAGTACTTC. Translating gives CASSPGQGSVETQYF.

The chain combines TRBV29-1 with TRBJ1-1; 10 positions match TRBD1. This CDR3 has 14 amino acids. Germline values: CDR1 SQVTM, CDR2 ANQGSEA. The V gene end was trimmed by 5 bases and the J gene end by 5 bases; junction bases not matched to a gene: 8. The CDR3, as DNA: TGCAGCGTTAGGACAGGGGGAGAGATGACTGAAGCTTTCTTT. Translation gives CSVRTGGEMTEAFF.

The rearrangement joins TRBV5-6 to TRBJ1-1; TRBD1 matches at 10 bases. Germline CDR1 is SGHDT and CDR2 is YYEEEE. V trimming: 3 bases; J trimming: 4 bases; junction bases outside the gene matches: 3. The CDR3 consists of 14 residues. The CDR3 DNA sequence: TGTGCCAGCAGCTGGACAGGGGGACGCACTGAAGCTTTCTTT. Protein: CASSWTGGRTEAFF.

The V call is TRBV9, the J call TRBJ2-3, with 10 bases fitting TRBD1. The CDR3 covers 15 residues. The germline gives CDR1 SGDLS, CDR2 YYNGEE. V shed 4 bases and J 3 bases; nucleotides not matched to a gene: 5. CDR3 residues: CASSRRQGATDTQYF. The CDR3, as DNA: TGTGCCAGCAGCAGAAGACAGGGGGCTACAGATACGCAGTATTTT.

The V call is TRBV24-1, the J call TRBJ2-5; 8 nucleotides match TRBD2. The CDR3 spans 15 residues. The germline CDR1 and CDR2 sequences are KGHDR and SFDVKD. V trimming: 2 bases; J trimming: 1 base; junction bases outside the gene matches: 2. CDR3 sequence: CATSDSGLAQETQYF. CDR3 nucleotides: TGTGCCACCAGTGATTCAGGACTAGCCCAAGAGACCCAGTACTTC.

This chain links TRBV11-3 with TRBJ2-7, with unresolved D. From germline, CDR1 is SGHNT and CDR2 YENEEA. CDR3 length: 12 residues. Trimming took 0 bases from V and 5 from J, leaving 5 bases between them. CDR3 DNA sequence: TGTGCCAGCAGCTTAGATTCCAACGAGCAGTACTTC. Translating gives CASSLDSNEQYF.

The chain carries TRBV18 and TRBJ2-2; no firm D call. V shed 2 bases and J shed 0 bases, with 7 bases lying between them. Germline V gene lookup returns CDR1 KGHSH and CDR2 LQKENI. The CDR3 spans 15 residues. The CDR3: CASSPEVSNTGELFF. In DNA, the CDR3 is TGTGCCAGCTCACCAGAGGTTTCGAACACCGGGGAGCTGTTTTTT.